A single sample gave rise to the 24 T cell receptor beta chains below, sequenced in a study of blood T cells in healthy people across ages. Primed by a sample-barcoded 5' primer and a J-beta primer mix, a second PCR proceeded for about 6 to 12 cycles. TCRdb passed the 5' RACE reads through MiXCR, listing each CDR3 protein once. The sample lists around 990,000 distinct CDR3 sequences, roughly a quarter seen once, with about 0.72% in the top ten. The same data also contributed to another study, on T cells of mothers and their children.

Sequencing was performed on blood. The receptors shown here come from a girl aged 2 to 9 in good health.

The chain couples TRBV7-8 to TRBJ2-7, with TRBD1 matching 8 bases. J lost 7 bases, V lost 3 bases, and 17 bases had no gene match. The CDR3 extends over 17 amino acids. Germline V lookup: CDR1 SGHVS, CDR2 FQNEAQ. The chain's CDR3 is CASSFLGGGRGQGEQYF. The CDR3 DNA is TGTGCCAGCAGCTTCCTAGGGGGCGGCAGGGGGCAAGGGGAGCAGTACTTC.

This chain connects TRBV28 to TRBJ2-7; 8 bases match TRBD2. The germline V gene has CDR1 MDHEN and CDR2 SYDVKM. The V segment lost 7 bases and the J segment 6 bases; nucleotides outside the gene matches: 11. The CDR3 totals 14 residues. In DNA form, the CDR3 reads TGTGCCAGCACCTCTGAGACTAGCGATCCCGAGCAGTACTTC. It yields the protein CASTSETSDPEQYF. The complete variable domain, with remaining parts taken from reference TRBV28 and TRBJ2-7, reads DVKVTQSSRYLVKRTGEKVFLECVQDMDHENMFWYRQDPGLGLRLIYFSYDVKMKEKGDIPEGYSVSREKKERFSLILESASTNQTSMYLCASTSETSDPEQYFGPGTRLTVT.

This chain uses TRBV2 with TRBJ2-7, with TRBD2 matching 8 bases. The CDR3 extends over 14 amino acids. With V trimmed by 9 bases and J by 5 bases, 12 bases remained unmatched. Germline CDR1 is SNHLY and CDR2 is FYNNEI. The DNA for the CDR3 is TGTGCCAGAAGACCGGGACTAGGCAGTAACGAGCAGTACTTC. It is translated as CARRPGLGSNEQYF. Based on the CDR3 plus reference TRBV2 and TRBJ2-7, the full variable domain is EPEVTQTPSHQVTQMGQEVILRCVPISNHLYFYWYRQILGQKVEFLVSFYNNEISEKSEIFDDQFSVERPDGSNFTLKIRSTKLEDSAMYFCARRPGLGSNEQYFGPGTRLTVT.

This sequence joins TRBV20-1 and TRBJ2-1, with 8 bases matching TRBD2. The ends lost 2 bases at V and 9 bases at J; junction bases unmatched: 9. Germline loops: CDR1 DFQATT, CDR2 SNEGSKA (reference sequence). The CDR3 is 14 residues long. Written as DNA, the CDR3 is TGCAGTGCTAGACGGGGGGGCGAGGGCGGTGAGCAGTTCTTC. Translated, it gives CSARRGGEGGEQFF.

In its sample, this clonotype was seen a few times. CDR3 amino acids: CASSSGPGLGYNEQFF. Written as DNA, the CDR3 is TGTGCCAGCAGCTCAGGACCGGGACTAGGCTACAATGAGCAGTTCTTC. This sequence joins TRBV5-4 and TRBJ2-1; 8 nucleotides agree with TRBD2. Looked up from germline, CDR1 is SGHNT and CDR2 is YYREEE (reference sequence). V lost 3 bases and J lost 3; bases outside the gene matches: 8. The length of the CDR3 is 16 residues.

The rearrangement uses TRBV7-2 and TRBJ2-5; tentatively, D is TRBD1 (5 bases). The last part of the DNA fits TRBJ2-1 better; the J call may be wrong. In germline, CDR1 is SGHTA, CDR2 FQGNSA. This CDR3 contains 13 residues. DNA of the CDR3: TGTGCCAGCAGCTTAGAAAGGGGCCATGAGCAGTTCTTC. Translation: CASSLERGHEQFF.

For the CDR3, the DNA is TGTGCCAGCAGCCCTCGGGGTACGAACACTGAAGCTTTCTTT. Translated: CASSPRGTNTEAFF. V and J are TRBV7-9 and TRBJ1-1; D uncertain. Trimming removed 5 bases at V and 1 base at J, with 11 bases between. The CDR3 extends over 14 amino acids. CDR1 and CDR2 from the germline V gene are SEHNR and FQNEAQ (reference sequence).

The chain uses TRBV4-2 and TRBJ2-5; a weak D match, TRBD2 (6 bases). Germline V lookup: CDR1 LGHNA, CDR2 YNFKEQ. Trimming shortened V by 0 bases and J by 14 bases, and 25 bases separated the two germline ends. This CDR3 comprises 16 residues. CDR3 DNA: TGTGCCAGCAGCCAAGATCTAGTGGGAGGACCCGTACTACCTTACTTC. Encoded protein: CASSQDLVGGPVLPYF.

This clonotype was seen only a few times. The rearrangement links TRBV5-1 to TRBJ1-2; no clear D gene. CDR3 length: 13 amino acids. In germline, CDR1 is SGHRS, CDR2 YFSETQ. V was trimmed by 0 bases and J by 4 bases, leaving 7 bases between them. The CDR3 spells CASSLEAAYGYTF. The CDR3 nucleotides are TGCGCCAGCAGCTTGGAGGCCGCCTATGGCTACACCTTC.

This clonotype occurred a few times. The J gene is TRBJ1-2, the V gene TRBV7-2; D perhaps matches TRBD1 (5 bases). The germline V and J ends were trimmed by 1 base and 0 bases, with 15 bases remaining between them. Looked up from germline, CDR1 is SGHTA and CDR2 is FQGNSA. This CDR3 comprises 17 residues. CDR3 region: CASSLEGRLLANYGYTF. The CDR3 nucleotides are TGTGCCAGCAGCTTAGAGGGGAGGTTACTAGCTAACTATGGCTACACCTTC.

This clonotype was seen only a few times. The chain uses TRBV7-2 and TRBJ2-5; D remains unclear. Trimming removed 7 bases at V and 5 bases at J, with 17 bases between. From germline, CDR1 is SGHTA and CDR2 FQGNSA. This CDR3 has 14 amino acids. The CDR3 coding sequence is TGTGCCAGCACCAGAGTGGGGTTTACGGAGACCCAGTACTTC. It specifies CASTRVGFTETQYF.

This clonotype was observed a few times. This chain uses TRBV7-9 with TRBJ1-1, with D possibly matching TRBD1 (6 bases). Trimming removed 11 bases from V and 3 bases from J, with 22 bases in between. The CDR3 sequence is 15 residues long. Germline V gene lookup returns CDR1 SEHNR and CDR2 FQNEAQ (reference sequence). CDR3 bases: TGTGCCGGTACGGAGGGGGACAATCTTTACACTGAAGCTTTCTTT. Translated, it gives CAGTEGDNLYTEAFF.

V is TRBV12-3 or TRBV12-4 and J is TRBJ2-7; a weak D match, TRBD1 (7 bases). The CDR3 totals 19 residues. Trimming pared 4 bases from V and 5 bases from J, leaving 30 bases between. The CDR3 loop is CASSSWVIGRLQGFNEQYF. Here the CDR3 DNA reads TGTGCCAGCAGTTCCTGGGTTATCGGGAGATTACAGGGGTTCAACGAGCAGTACTTC.

This clonotype was picked up a small number of times. This rearrangement joins TRBV29-1 to TRBJ2-7; tentative D call: TRBD2 (6 bases). Trimming cost V 8 bases and J 0 bases, with 17 bases left between them. Germline V lookup: CDR1 SQVTM, CDR2 ANQGSEA. The length of the CDR3 is 14 residues. The CDR3 nucleotides read TGCAGCATTGCCGTGAACGGGGGCTCCTACGAGCAGTACTTC. Protein: CSIAVNGGSYEQYF.

The chain joins TRBV20-1 to TRBJ2-7, with D perhaps matching TRBD1 or TRBD2 (5 bases each). CDR1 and CDR2 (germline): DFQATT, SNEGSKA (reference sequence). Between the trimmed V and J ends, which lost 5 bases and 4 bases, there was a span of 9 bases. CDR3 length equals 11 residues. Here the CDR3 reads CSAQGEYEQYF. As DNA, the CDR3 is TGCAGTGCTCAGGGAGAGTACGAGCAGTACTTC.

This clonotype has a handful of counts. The chain has TRBV5-5 and TRBJ2-2, with 8 nucleotides matching TRBD1. Germline loops: CDR1 SGHKS, CDR2 YYEKEE (reference sequence). CDR3 length equals 16 residues. V dropped 3 bases and J dropped 5; count of bases not matched to a gene: 9. The chain's CDR3 is CASSSSGGRVTGELFF. As DNA, the CDR3 is TGTGCCAGCAGCTCCTCAGGGGGCCGGGTGACCGGGGAGCTGTTTTTT.

This clonotype turned up a few times. The chain couples TRBV7-6 to TRBJ1-2; D may be TRBD1 (6 bases). V lost 4 bases to trimming and J lost 3 bases, with 15 bases between them. The germline V gene has CDR1 SGHVS and CDR2 FNYEAQ. This CDR3 is built from 15 residues. The CDR3 DNA follows: TGTGCCAGCAGCTCGGGGGCGCCGCTATACTATGGCTACACCTTC. As protein: CASSSGAPLYYGYTF.

This clonotype was seen a few times. V usage is TRBV5-6 and J usage is TRBJ1-1; D gene uncertain. V lost 2 bases and J 3 bases, leaving 11 bases between the germline ends. From germline, CDR1 is SGHDT and CDR2 YYEEEE. The length of the CDR3 is 14 residues. The CDR3, as DNA: TGTGCCAGCAGCTTAGGGTTACAGCACACTGAAGCTTTCTTT. Translating gives CASSLGLQHTEAFF.

This clonotype was observed a handful of times. This chain connects TRBV4-3 to TRBJ2-3; 7 bases match TRBD2. J lost 6 bases, V lost 1 base, and 7 bases had no gene match. Germline V CDR1 and CDR2: LGHNA, YSLEER. The CDR3 totals 15 residues. The chain's CDR3 is CASSQGPLAEDTQYF. CDR3 DNA sequence: TGCGCCAGCAGCCAAGGCCCGCTAGCGGAGGATACGCAGTATTTT.

This clonotype was observed a handful of times. The rearrangement uses TRBV3-1 and TRBJ1-3; D unresolved. Trimming removed 3 bases from V and 0 bases from J, with 9 bases in between. This CDR3 contains 15 residues. Per the germline V gene, CDR1 is LGHDT and CDR2 is YNNKEL (reference sequence). The CDR3 is CASSQGGLSGNTIYF. The CDR3 DNA follows: TGTGCCAGCAGCCAGGGTGGCCTCTCTGGAAACACCATATATTTT.

This sequence joins TRBV20-1 and TRBJ1-6, with a possible D match to TRBD1 (5 bases). Trimming stripped 5 bases from V and 10 bases from J, with 18 bases between. The V gene's germline CDR1 is DFQATT and CDR2 SNEGSKA (reference sequence). CDR3 length: 14 amino acids. This CDR3 is CSASRGGGESPLHF. Written as DNA, the CDR3 is TGCAGTGCTTCTAGGGGCGGGGGGGAATCACCCCTCCACTTT.

The gene calls are TRBV29-1 and TRBJ1-1, with a possible D match to TRBD1 (6 bases). Trimming cost V 6 bases and J 10 bases, with 18 bases left between them. The CDR3 loop spans 12 amino acids. Per germline, CDR1 SQVTM and CDR2 ANQGSEA. The CDR3 nucleotides read TGCAGCGTAGTAGGGGGGATCGTCGGAGCTTTCTTT. Translation gives CSVVGGIVGAFF.

A few counts support this clonotype. V and J are TRBV27 and TRBJ2-3, with D unresolved. The CDR3 length is 14 residues. Germline V gene lookup returns CDR1 MNHEY and CDR2 SMNVEV (reference sequence). The V gene lost 3 bases and the J gene lost 1 base, with 8 bases spanning the gap. CDR3 in amino acids: CASSLYRGTDTQYF. The CDR3 region has the DNA TGTGCCAGCAGTTTGTACCGGGGCACAGATACGCAGTATTTT.

This clonotype appeared a few times. The V call is TRBV29-1, the J call TRBJ2-5; 7 nucleotides line up with TRBD1. The end of the DNA is better explained by TRBJ2-1, so the J call may be wrong. CDR3 length equals 14 residues. The germline V gene has CDR1 SQVTM and CDR2 ANQGSEA. The CDR3 region is CSVDLLRGYNEQFF. The CDR3 DNA is TGCAGCGTTGACTTACTCAGGGGGTACAATGAGCAGTTCTTC.